This TCR beta chain was recovered during a study of blood T cells in healthy people across ages. A second about 6 to 12 cycle PCR used barcoded and J-beta primers. TCRdb re-analysed the 5' RACE reads in MiXCR, keeping a single row per CDR3 protein. The data contain around 650,000 distinct CDR3 sequences, 32% of them seen just once; the ten biggest clones take up approximately 15%. Trimming took off 11 bases at V and 6 bases at J, with 14 bases between the two ends. The length of the CDR3 is 12 residues. The germline gives CDR1 SGHAT, CDR2 FQNNGV. The clonotype originates from a woman at least 80 years old in good health. This chain connects TRBV11-2 to TRBJ2-1; D gene unclear. Specimen: blood. CDR3 protein: CAGNPGLNEQFF. In DNA form, the CDR3 reads TGTGCCGGCAACCCCGGCCTCAATGAGCAGTTCTTC.